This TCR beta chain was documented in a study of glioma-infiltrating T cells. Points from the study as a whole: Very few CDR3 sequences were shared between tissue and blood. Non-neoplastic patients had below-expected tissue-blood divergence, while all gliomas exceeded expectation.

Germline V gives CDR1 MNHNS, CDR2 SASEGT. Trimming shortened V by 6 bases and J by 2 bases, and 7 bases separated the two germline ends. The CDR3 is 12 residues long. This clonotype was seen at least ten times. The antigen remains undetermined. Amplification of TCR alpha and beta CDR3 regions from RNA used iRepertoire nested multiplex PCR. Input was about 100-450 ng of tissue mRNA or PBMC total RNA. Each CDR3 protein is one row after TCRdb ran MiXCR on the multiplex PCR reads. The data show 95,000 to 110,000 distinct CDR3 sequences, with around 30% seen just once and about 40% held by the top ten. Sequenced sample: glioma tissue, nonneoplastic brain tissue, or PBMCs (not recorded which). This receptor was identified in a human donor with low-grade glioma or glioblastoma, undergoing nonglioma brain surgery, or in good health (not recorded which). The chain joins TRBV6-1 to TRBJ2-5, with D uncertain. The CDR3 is CASRQTQETQYF. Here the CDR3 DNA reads TGTGCCAGCAGACAGACTCAAGAGACCCAGTACTTC.